This T cell receptor beta chain emerged from a study of OX40 agonist ivuxolimab in advanced cancers. Overall study results and limits: At doses 0.1 to 3.0 mg/kg, CD4+ and CD8+ clones expanded.

Profiling relied on immunoSEQ multiplex PCR, and the TCRdb table lists in-frame clones only, not all of them. The sample records more than 75,000 clones, about nine tenths being singletons. With regard to this clone: Its matching antigen is unknown.

CDR3 length: 16 amino acids. Trimming at V came to 2 bases and at J to 4 bases, leaving 4 bases not matched to a gene. CDR1 and CDR2 (germline): MNHEY, SMNVEV (reference sequence). Autoimmune disease history or systemic immunosuppression barred patients. This clonotype was sampled from an adult with an advanced solid tumor such as melanoma, head and neck, liver or kidney cancer. Sequenced here: CD4+ or CD8+ T cells sorted from blood, sampled in a trial of the OX40 agonist ivuxolimab. This chain connects TRBV27 to TRBJ2-1, with 11 bases aligning to TRBD2. The CDR3 region is CASSLQLAGAYNEQFF. CDR3 in DNA: TGTGCCAGCAGTTTACAACTAGCGGGAGCTTACAATGAGCAGTTCTTC.